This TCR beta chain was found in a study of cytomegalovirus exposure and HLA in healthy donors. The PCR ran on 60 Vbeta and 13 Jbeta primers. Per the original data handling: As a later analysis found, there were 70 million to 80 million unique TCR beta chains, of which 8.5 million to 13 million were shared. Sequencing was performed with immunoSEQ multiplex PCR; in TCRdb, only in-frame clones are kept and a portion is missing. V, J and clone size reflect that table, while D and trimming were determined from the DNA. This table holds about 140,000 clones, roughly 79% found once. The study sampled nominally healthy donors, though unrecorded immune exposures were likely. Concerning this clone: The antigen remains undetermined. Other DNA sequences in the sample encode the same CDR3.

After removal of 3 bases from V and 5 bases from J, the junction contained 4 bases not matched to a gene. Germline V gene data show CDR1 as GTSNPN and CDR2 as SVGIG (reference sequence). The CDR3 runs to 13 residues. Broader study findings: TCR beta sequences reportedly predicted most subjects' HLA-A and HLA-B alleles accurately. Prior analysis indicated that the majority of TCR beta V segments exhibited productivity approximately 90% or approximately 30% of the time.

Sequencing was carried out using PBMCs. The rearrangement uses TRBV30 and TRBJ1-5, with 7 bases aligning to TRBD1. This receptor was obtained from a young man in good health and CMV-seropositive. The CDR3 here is CAWSGQGDQPQHF. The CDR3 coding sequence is TGTGCCTGGAGCGGGCAGGGGGATCAGCCCCAGCATTTT.